This T cell receptor (beta chain) was documented in a study of OX40 agonist ivuxolimab in advanced cancers. The germline gives CDR1 MDHEN, CDR2 SYDVKM. CDR3 length: 17 residues. Deletions cut 2 bases from V and 1 base from J, with 17 bases between. The protocol was immunoSEQ multiplex PCR, while the TCRdb copy is restricted to in-frame clones and leaves out a portion. This table holds about 63,000 clones, 85% to 90% found once. The starting material was CD4+ or CD8+ T cells sorted from blood, obtained in a trial of the OX40 agonist ivuxolimab. The chain is built from TRBV28 and TRBJ1-2, with D tentatively TRBD1 (6 bases). The clonotype comes from an adult with an advanced solid tumor such as melanoma, head and neck, liver or kidney cancer. For the CDR3, the DNA is TGTGCCAGCAGTTTACCCCAACCTCGGACAGTTAACTATGGCTACACCTTC. It translates to CASSLPQPRTVNYGYTF.